The 5 T cell receptor beta chains below come from one sample, sequenced in a study of T cells in Graves' hyperthyroidism and ophthalmopathy. The CDR3 regions of TCR beta were amplified from RNA transcripts. The primer set for the first-round RT-PCR of the TCR CDR3 was HTBI. TCRdb fed the multiplex PCR reads into MiXCR, producing one record per CDR3 protein. The table has 500,000 to 600,000 distinct CDR3 sequences, about 46% seen once. Source material: peripheral blood or thyroid tissue (not recorded which). The receptors were sampled from an adult woman with Graves' disease, either hyperthyroidism or ophthalmopathy (not recorded which).

The chain is built from TRBV12-3 or TRBV12-4 and TRBJ1-5; D remains unclear. Trimming cost V 2 bases and J 3 bases, with 14 bases left between them. CDR3 size: 16 residues. The CDR3 nucleotides are TGTGCCAGCAGTTTATATGCGTATAGGGACAATCAGCCCCAGCATTTT. This translates into CASSLYAYRDNQPQHF.

The sample holds many counts of this clonotype. This chain joins TRBV7-2 and TRBJ1-4; D is unclear. CDR3 length: 14 residues. Germline lookup yields CDR1 SGHTA and CDR2 FQGNSA. Trimming removed 1 base from V and 8 bases from J, with 11 bases in between. The CDR3 loop reads CASSLGGLNEKLFF. The CDR3 nucleotides read TGTGCCAGCAGCTTAGGAGGGTTGAACGAAAAACTGTTTTTT.

This clonotype was observed at least ten times. The chain is built from TRBV24-1 and TRBJ1-1; 9 positions match TRBD1. The CDR3 is 14 residues long. Germline CDR1 reads KGHDR; CDR2 reads SFDVKD. Losses at the gene ends were 6 bases for V and 6 bases for J; bases not matched to a gene: 7. The CDR3 nucleotides read TGTGCCACCAGTTCCGACAGGGGGTCGGCTGAAGCTTTCTTT. This translates into CATSSDRGSAEAFF.

This clonotype was counted between two and nine times. V usage is TRBV20-1 and J usage is TRBJ2-7, with TRBD2 matching over 7 bases. The CDR3 has 11 residues. The germline CDR1 and CDR2 sequences are DFQATT and SNEGSKA (reference sequence). After removal of 2 bases from V and 7 bases from J, the junction contained 2 bases not matched to a gene. The CDR3 is CSARSRGEQYF. The CDR3 DNA follows: TGCAGTGCTAGATCGCGGGGGGAGCAGTACTTC.

V is TRBV20-1 and J is TRBJ2-2; possible D gene TRBD2, 6 bases. The CDR3 length is 15 residues. The germline CDR1 and CDR2 sequences are DFQATT and SNEGSKA (reference sequence). V lost 0 bases and J lost 1, with 9 bases in between. Here the CDR3 reads CSAREGGMNTGELFF. The DNA for the CDR3 is TGCAGTGCTAGAGAGGGCGGGATGAACACCGGGGAGCTGTTTTTT.